What follows is one T cell receptor (beta chain) and its context. The same CDR3 arises from other DNA sequences in this sample as well. Germline V gene data show CDR1 as SGHRS and CDR2 as YFSETQ. The CDR3 loop spans 15 amino acids. The V end was cut by 0 bases, the J end by 5 bases, with 9 bases between. All the donors were Caucasian adults who lived in Nashville, Tennessee. The data were obtained in a study of shared clonotypes between healthy human individuals. The test was conducted at deep level. The protocol was immunoSEQ multiplex PCR, while the TCRdb copy is restricted to in-frame clones and leaves out a portion. The sample has a few million clones, around 94% seen once; the top ten hold roughly 0.13%.

This TCR was recovered from a man aged 18 to 35 in good health. The specimen sequenced was naive CD4+ T cells sorted from blood. Regarding subset: CD45RA+ positively selected. V and J are TRBV5-1 and TRBJ1-6; D is ambiguous. DNA for the CDR3: TGCGCCAGCAGCTTGGGGCCGGGTGATAATTCACCCCTCCACTTT. It specifies CASSLGPGDNSPLHF.